The T cell receptor beta chain under discussion was sequenced for a study of PD-1 blockade in mismatch repair-deficient tumors (dated by TCRdb to 2016 to 2017). A note on the overall study: Between September 2013 and late 2016, 86 consecutive patients with around twelve mismatch repair-deficient cancer types, all previously treated and progressing, were enrolled in the trial. Tumor-associated T cell clones were tracked in the peripheral blood of patients responding to PD-1 blockade by deep sequencing of TCR CDR3 regions.

Trimmed from V: 3 bases; trimmed from J: 4 bases; junction bases lacking a gene match: 11. CDR1 is given as LNHDA and CDR2 as SQIVND, both from the germline V gene (reference sequence). Measured from the cysteine to the phenylalanine, the CDR3 is 16 residues long. Just the 48-base CDR3 DNA is kept, in frame starting at base 1. The library was produced with the immunoSEQ multiplex PCR assay. TCRdb obtained this table from immuneACCESS and retained in-frame rearrangements with V and J assigned. These tables miss some clones; where compared with another copy, unresolved V genes account for less than half of the shortfall, and the remainder is unexplained. This sample has 130,000 or so clones in its table, and 70% to 90% of those were observed once. Clones ranked in the top ten supply 13% of the sample. Findings and caveats that apply to the study as a whole: After pembrolizumab, tumor-resident clones, which were often undetectable in blood before treatment, expanded rapidly and then contracted, generally ahead of radiologic responses.

Mismatch repair deficiency in every enrolled patient was established by polymerase chain reaction or immunohistochemistry. TCR sequencing was performed for three patients who responded to pembrolizumab therapy. Pembrolizumab PD-1 blockade was prospectively tested in advanced mismatch repair-deficient cancers, regardless of tissue of origin, in the phase II trial. Peripheral blood T cell samples were serially collected before and at multiple times after PD-1 blockade was started. Blood sampling times were reported as weeks after the first pembrolizumab dose. To note about this clone: Its antigen target is currently unknown. Nothing much larger sits one base from this clone, and base qualities are not available.

The clonotype originates from an adult with mismatch repair-deficient cancer. Recombination connected TRBV19 to TRBJ1-1; 7 nucleotides in the junction match TRBD1. The sequenced sample was peripheral blood, obtained 44 weeks after starting pembrolizumab. CDR3 region: CASSILRQGMITEAFF. The DNA sequence reads TGTGCCAGTAGTATCCTTAGACAGGGAATGATCACTGAAGCTTTCTTT.